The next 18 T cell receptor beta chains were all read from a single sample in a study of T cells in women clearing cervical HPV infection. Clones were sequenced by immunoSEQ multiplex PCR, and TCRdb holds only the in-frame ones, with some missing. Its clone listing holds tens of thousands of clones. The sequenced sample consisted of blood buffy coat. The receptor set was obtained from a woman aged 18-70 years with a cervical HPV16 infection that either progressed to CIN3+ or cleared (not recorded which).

This CDR3 is CASSPEGKPQHF. The part of the CDR3 DNA that was read is TGTGCCAGCAGCCCCGAGGGGAAGCCC. V usage is TRBV7-9 and J usage is TRBJ1-5, with a weak D call TRBD1 (5 bases). The sequenced fragment ends 3 residues before the CDR3 boundary, so the rest is inferred from the germline J gene. CDR1 is SEHNR and CDR2 is FQNEAQ in the germline V gene (reference sequence). The CDR3 runs to 12 residues. The V gene lost 5 bases and the J gene lost 8 bases, with 10 bases spanning the gap.

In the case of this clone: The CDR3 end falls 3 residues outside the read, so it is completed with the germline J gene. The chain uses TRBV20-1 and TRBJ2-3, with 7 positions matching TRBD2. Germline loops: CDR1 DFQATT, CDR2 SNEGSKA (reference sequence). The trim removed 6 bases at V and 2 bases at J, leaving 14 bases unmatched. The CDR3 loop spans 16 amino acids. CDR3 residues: CSAYGGASGYTDTQYF. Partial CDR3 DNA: TGCAGTGCATATGGTGGGGCTAGCGGATACACAGATACG.

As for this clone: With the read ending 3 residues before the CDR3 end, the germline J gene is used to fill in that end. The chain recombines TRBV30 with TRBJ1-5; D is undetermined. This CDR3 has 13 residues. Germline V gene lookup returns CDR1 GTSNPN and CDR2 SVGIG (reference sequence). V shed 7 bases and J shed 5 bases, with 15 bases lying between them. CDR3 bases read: TGTGCCTTTGGAAAGGCAGGAGATCAGCCC. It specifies CAFGKAGDQP. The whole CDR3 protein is CAFGKAGDQPQHF.

The CDR3 protein is CASSLGTGSGYTF. Partial CDR3 DNA: TGTGCCAGCAGCTTGGGGACAGGGAGCGGC. The chain uses TRBV5-6 and TRBJ1-2, with TRBD1 matching 8 bases. The CDR3 end lies 3 residues beyond the end of the read and is filled in from the germline J gene. The CDR3 extends over 13 amino acids. CDR1 is SGHDT, CDR2 YYEEEE, per germline.

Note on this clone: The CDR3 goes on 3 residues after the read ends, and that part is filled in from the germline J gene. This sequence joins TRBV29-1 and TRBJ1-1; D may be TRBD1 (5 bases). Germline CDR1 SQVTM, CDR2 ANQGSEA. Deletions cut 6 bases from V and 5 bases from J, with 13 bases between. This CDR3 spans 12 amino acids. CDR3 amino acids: CSVAEGRTEAFF. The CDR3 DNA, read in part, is TGCAGCGTCGCAGAGGGGCGGACTGAA.

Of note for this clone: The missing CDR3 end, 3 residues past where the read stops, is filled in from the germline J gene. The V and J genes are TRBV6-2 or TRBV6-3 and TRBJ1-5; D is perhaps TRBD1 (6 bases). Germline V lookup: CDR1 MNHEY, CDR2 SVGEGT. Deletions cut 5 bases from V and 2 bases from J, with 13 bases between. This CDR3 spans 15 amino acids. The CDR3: CASSRGQMRNQPQHF. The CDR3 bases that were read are TGTGCCAGCAGTCGAGGACAGATGCGCAATCAGCCC.

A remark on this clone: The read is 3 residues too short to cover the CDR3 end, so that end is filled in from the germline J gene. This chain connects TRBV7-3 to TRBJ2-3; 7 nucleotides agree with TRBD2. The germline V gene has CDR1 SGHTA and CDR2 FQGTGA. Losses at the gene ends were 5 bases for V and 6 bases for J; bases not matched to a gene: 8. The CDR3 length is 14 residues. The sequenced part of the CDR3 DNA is TGTGCCAGCAGCCCCCAGGGAGGGGCCGATACG. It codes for CASSPQGGADT. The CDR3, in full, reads CASSPQGGADTQYF.

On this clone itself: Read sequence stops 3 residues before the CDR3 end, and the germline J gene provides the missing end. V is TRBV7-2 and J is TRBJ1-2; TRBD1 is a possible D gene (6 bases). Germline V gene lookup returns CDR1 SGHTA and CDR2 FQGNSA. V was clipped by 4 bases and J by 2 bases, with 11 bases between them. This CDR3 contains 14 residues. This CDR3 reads CASSSGQINYGYTF. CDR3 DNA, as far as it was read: TGTGCCAGCAGCTCAGGACAGATCAACTATGGC. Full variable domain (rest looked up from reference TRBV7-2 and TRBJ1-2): GAGVSQSPSNKVTEKGKDVELRCDPISGHTALYWYRQSLGQGLEFLIYFQGNSAPDKSGLPSDRFSAERTGGSVSTLTIQRTQQEDSAVYLCASSSGQINYGYTFGSGTRLTVV.

The CDR3 sequence: CARRRLAGKNNEQFF. The CDR3 bases that were read are TGTGCCAGGCGCCGCTTAGCGGGAAAAAACAATGAG. The rearrangement joins TRBV6-8 to TRBJ2-1; 8 nucleotides match TRBD2. The read ends 3 residues early relative to the CDR3; the germline J gene fills the gap. Germline V gene data show CDR1 as MNHGY and CDR2 as SAAAGT. CDR3 size: 15 residues. V was pared by 9 bases and J by 5 bases, with 12 bases of the junction left unmatched.

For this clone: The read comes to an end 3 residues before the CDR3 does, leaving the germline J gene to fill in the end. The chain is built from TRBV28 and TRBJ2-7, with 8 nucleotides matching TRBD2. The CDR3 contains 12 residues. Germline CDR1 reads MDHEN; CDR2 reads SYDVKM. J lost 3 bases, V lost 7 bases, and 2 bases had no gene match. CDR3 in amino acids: CASNRGGYEQYF. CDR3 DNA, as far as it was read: TGTGCCAGCAACCGGGGGGGCTACGAG.

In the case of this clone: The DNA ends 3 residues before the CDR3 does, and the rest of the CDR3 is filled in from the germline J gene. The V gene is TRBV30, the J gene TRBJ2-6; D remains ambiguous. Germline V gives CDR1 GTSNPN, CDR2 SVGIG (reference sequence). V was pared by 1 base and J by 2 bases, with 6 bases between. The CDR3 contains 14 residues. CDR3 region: CAWSGAPGANVLTF. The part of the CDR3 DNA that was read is TGTGCCTGGAGTGGGGCCCCTGGGGCCAACGTC.

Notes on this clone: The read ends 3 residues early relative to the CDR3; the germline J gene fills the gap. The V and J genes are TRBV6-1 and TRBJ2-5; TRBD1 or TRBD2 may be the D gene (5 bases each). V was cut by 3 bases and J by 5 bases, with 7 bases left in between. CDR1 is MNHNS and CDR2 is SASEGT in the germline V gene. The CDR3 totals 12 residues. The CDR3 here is CASSDREETQYF. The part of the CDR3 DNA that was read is TGTGCCAGCAGTGACAGGGAGGAGACC.

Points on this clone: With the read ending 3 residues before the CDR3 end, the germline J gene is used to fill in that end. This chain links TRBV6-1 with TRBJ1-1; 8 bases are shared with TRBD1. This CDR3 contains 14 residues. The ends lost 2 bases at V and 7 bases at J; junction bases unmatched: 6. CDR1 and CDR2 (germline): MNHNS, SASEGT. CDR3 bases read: TGTGCCAGCAGTGAATCCGGGACAGGTGGTGAA. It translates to CASSESGTGGE. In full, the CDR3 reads CASSESGTGGEAFF.

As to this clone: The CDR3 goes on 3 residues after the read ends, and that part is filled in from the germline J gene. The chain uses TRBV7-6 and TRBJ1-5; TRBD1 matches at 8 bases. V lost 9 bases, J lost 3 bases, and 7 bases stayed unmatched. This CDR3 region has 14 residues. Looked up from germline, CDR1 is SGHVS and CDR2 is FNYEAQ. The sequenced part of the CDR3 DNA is TGTGCCAGTCCCGAGACAGGGGTCAATCAGCCC. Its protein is CASPETGVNQP. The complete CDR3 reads CASPETGVNQPQHF.

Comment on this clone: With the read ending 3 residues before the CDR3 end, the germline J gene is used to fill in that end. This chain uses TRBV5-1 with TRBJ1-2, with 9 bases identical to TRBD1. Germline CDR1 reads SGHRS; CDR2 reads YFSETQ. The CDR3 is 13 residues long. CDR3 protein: CASSDGTGRGYTF. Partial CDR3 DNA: TGCGCCAGCAGCGATGGGACAGGGCGCGGC.

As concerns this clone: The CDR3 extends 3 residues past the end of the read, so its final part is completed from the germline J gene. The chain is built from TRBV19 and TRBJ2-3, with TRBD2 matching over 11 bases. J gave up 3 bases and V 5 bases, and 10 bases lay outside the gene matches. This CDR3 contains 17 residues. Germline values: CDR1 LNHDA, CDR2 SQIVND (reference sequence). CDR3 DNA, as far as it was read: TGTGCCAGTAGTGGGGGCCTAGCGGGGGGCATAACAGATACG. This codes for CASSGGLAGGITDT. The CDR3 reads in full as CASSGGLAGGITDTQYF. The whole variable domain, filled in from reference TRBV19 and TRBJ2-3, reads DGGITQSPKYLFRKEGQNVTLSCEQNLNHDAMYWYRQDPGQGLRLIYYSQIVNDFQKGDIAEGYSVSREKKESFPLTVTSAQKNPTAFYLCASSGGLAGGITDTQYFGPGTRLTVL.

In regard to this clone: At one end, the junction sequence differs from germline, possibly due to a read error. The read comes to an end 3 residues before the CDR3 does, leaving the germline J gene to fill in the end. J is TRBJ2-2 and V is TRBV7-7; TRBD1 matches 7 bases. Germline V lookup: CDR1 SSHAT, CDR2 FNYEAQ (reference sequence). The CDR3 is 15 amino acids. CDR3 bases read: TGTGCTAGCAGATCCGGGACAGTTAACACCGGGGAG. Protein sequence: CASRSGTVNTGE. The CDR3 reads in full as CASRSGTVNTGELFF.

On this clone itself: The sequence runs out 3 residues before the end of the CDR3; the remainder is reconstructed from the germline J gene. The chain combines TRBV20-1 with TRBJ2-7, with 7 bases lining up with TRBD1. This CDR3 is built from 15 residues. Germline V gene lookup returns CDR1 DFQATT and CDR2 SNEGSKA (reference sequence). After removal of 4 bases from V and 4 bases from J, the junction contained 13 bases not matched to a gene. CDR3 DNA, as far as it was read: TGCAGTGCTACCCAGCAAGGGGGCTCTTTATACGAG. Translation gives CSATQQGGSLYE. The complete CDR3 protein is CSATQQGGSLYEQYF.